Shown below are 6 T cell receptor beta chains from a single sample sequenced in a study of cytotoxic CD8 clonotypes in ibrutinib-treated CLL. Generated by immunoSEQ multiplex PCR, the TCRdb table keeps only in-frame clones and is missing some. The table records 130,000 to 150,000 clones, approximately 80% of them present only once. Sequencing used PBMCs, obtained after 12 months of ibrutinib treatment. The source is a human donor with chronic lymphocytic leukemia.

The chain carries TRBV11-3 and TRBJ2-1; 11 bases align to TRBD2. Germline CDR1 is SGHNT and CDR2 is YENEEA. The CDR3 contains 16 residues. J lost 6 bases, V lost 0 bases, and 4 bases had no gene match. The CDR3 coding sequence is TGTGCCAGCAGCTTAGAAGGGACTAGCGGCTTCAATGAGCAGTTCTTC. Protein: CASSLEGTSGFNEQFF.

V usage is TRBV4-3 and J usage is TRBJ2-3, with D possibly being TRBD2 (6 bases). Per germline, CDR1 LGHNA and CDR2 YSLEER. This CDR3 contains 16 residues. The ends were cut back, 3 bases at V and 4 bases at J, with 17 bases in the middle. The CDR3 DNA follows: TGCGCCAGCAGCCAGTTACCTCGGGAGTCCTCAGATACGCAGTATTTT. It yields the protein CASSQLPRESSDTQYF.

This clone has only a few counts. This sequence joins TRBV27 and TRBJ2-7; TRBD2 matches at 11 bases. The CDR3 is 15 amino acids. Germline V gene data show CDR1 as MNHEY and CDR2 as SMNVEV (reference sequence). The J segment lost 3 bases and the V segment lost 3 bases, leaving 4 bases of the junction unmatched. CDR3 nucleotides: TGTGCCAGCAGTTTGGGACTAGCGGTAAACTACGAGCAGTACTTC. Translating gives CASSLGLAVNYEQYF.

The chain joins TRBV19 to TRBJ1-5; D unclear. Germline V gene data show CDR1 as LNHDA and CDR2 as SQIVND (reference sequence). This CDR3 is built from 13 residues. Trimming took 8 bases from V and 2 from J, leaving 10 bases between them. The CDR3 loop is CASSVTGNQPQHF. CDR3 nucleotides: TGTGCCAGTTCGGTGACGGGCAATCAGCCCCAGCATTTT.

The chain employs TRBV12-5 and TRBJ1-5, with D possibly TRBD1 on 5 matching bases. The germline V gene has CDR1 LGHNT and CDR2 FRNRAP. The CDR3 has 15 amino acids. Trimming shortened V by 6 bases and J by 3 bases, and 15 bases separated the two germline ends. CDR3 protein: CASGHGRTYNQPQHF. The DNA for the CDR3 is TGTGCTAGTGGCCATGGACGGACATACAATCAGCCCCAGCATTTT.

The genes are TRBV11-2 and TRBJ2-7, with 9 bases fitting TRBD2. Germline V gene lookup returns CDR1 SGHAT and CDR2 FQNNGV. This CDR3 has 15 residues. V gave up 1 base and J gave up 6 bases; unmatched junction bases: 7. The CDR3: CASSLVGGSGGEQYF. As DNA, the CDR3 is TGTGCCAGCAGCTTAGTAGGGGGTAGCGGGGGCGAGCAGTACTTC. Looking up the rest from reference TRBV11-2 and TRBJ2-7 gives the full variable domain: EAGVAQSPRYKIIEKRQSVAFWCNPISGHATLYWYQQILGQGPKLLIQFQNNGVVDDSQLPKDRFSAERLKGVDSTLKIQPAKLEDSAVYLCASSLVGGSGGEQYFGPGTRLTVT.